This T cell receptor (beta chain) was recovered during a study of CD8 T cells in ankylosing spondylitis. Study observations and caveats: Reported data indicate significant enrichment of disease-linked clones within matched ankylosing spondylitis synovial fluid.

The table lists this clonotype with a few counts. Its antigen remains unidentified. The ends were cut back, 2 bases at V and 2 bases at J, with 10 bases in the middle. Germline V CDR1 and CDR2: MDHEN, SYDVKM. CDR3 size: 14 residues. TCRdb called the 5' RACE reads again in MiXCR, with one record for every CDR3 protein. The sample consists of tens of thousands of distinct CDR3 sequences, 6.2% of them appearing once. The receptor was derived from a male donor with ankylosing spondylitis. Sequenced sample: synovial fluid, either unsorted or a sorted T cell fraction (not recorded which). V gene TRBV28 combines with J gene TRBJ2-7, with D unclear. CDR3 protein: CASSLPTLPYEQYF. The CDR3 DNA reads TGTGCCAGCAGTTTACCCACCCTGCCCTACGAGCAGTACTTC. The whole variable domain, remainder taken from reference TRBV28 and TRBJ2-7, is DVKVTQSSRYLVKRTGEKVFLECVQDMDHENMFWYRQDPGLGLRLIYFSYDVKMKEKGDIPEGYSVSREKKERFSLILESASTNQTSMYLCASSLPTLPYEQYFGPGTRLTVT.